This section outlines one TCR beta chain sequence together with its context. Its antigen is still unknown. 60 Vbeta and 13 Jbeta primers were used in PCR. The method was immunoSEQ multiplex PCR; TCRdb's version includes in-frame clones alone and lacks a portion of them. The sample holds about 50,000 clones, 65% to 80% seen once. This CDR3 is built from 17 residues. Trimming cost V 4 bases and J 1 base, with 18 bases left between them. Germline CDR1 and CDR2: PRHDT and FYEKMQ (reference sequence). The data belong to a study of cytomegalovirus exposure and HLA in healthy donors. Study details: Genetic ancestry analysis placed more than 80% of the 398 donors that were genotyped in the Caucasian-associated cluster.

Study outcomes and limitations: Immune exposure was documented only through CMV serostatus. Confirmation was obtained in vitro that a few CMV-associated chains are specific for CMV antigens.

This chain links TRBV13 with TRBJ2-3; weak D call: TRBD2 (6 bases). The receptor was isolated from a woman between 50 and 59 years old in good health and CMV-seronegative. The sequencing sample was made of PBMCs. The CDR3 is CASSSPYGGKRTDTQYF. The DNA of the CDR3 is TGTGCCAGCAGCTCCCCTTATGGGGGGAAACGCACAGATACGCAGTATTTT. Using reference TRBV13 and TRBJ2-3 for the parts outside the CDR3, the full variable domain is AAGVIQSPRHLIKEKRETATLKCYPIPRHDTVYWYQQGPGQDPQFLISFYEKMQSDKGSIPDRFSAQQFSDYHSELNMSSLELGDSALYFCASSSPYGGKRTDTQYFGPGTRLTVL.